This T cell receptor beta chain is from a study of cytomegalovirus exposure and HLA in healthy donors (dated by TCRdb to between 2016 and 2019). Regarding the research as a whole: An earlier analysis of approximately 640 of the donors reported more than 250 Gb of sequence data and 100 million to 130 million unique TCR beta sequences from 150 million to 200 million T cells. Approximately 300 gigabases of sequencing data and roughly 80 million unique TCR sequences made up an early release that covered about 640 HLA-typed donors. The genetic ancestry cluster associated with self-reported Caucasian donors included around 76% of the 350 to 500 genotyped donors. The study was designed to test whether signatures of past pathogen exposure could be identified by cataloging public T cell receptors. The study used immunosequencing to profile the T cell repertoires of about 670 subjects and linked those repertoires to cytomegalovirus serostatus. A separate validation cohort of roughly 110 different subjects was used in addition to the 666-subject first cohort. High-throughput TCR immunosequencing, statistical association of individual TCRs with disease status, and machine learning were combined to predict cytomegalovirus infection status. A later analysis re-examined previously published TCR beta repertoires from just over 650 donors and added high-resolution HLA genotyping to investigate patterns of TCR occurrence. In the later analysis, no new phenotypic data were used to find candidate immune exposures; instead, reliance was placed on TCR beta sequences and their occurrence across donors. In an earlier analysis of 500 to 650 of the donors, high-throughput TCR beta sequencing was used to judge whether each TCR beta V gene segment behaved as functional or pseudogenic. Donor age, sex, ethnicity and CMV serostatus were compiled together with the repertoire data. In a later genetic analysis, genome-wide SNP genotypes for about 60% of the 666 donors were used, and that subset was treated as a discovery cohort. Every repertoire in the discovery cohort had been generated on one and the same sequencing platform. Class I and class II HLA loci were covered by the typing at four-digit resolution. Typing coverage differed by locus: A, B, C, DRB1 and DQB1 were typed in about 620-640 donors, DQA1 in about 550, DPA1 in some 600, and DPB1 in roughly 470. Several DR-DQ haplotypes were handled as single units for association and clustering because linkage in the cohort was strong. Among over 350 genotyped donors of the cohort, an average of roughly 240,000 unique TCR beta nucleotide sequences were sequenced per donor, roughly 18% of them non-productive. Here is what the overall study found, with its caveats: Several of the top co-occurrence clusters appeared to be linked to parvovirus B19, influenza, CMV and Epstein-Barr virus, according to a later analysis. The authors suggested that the approach could potentially be generalized to other disease states and immunological phenotypes. The 87-base-pair reads could not distinguish some IMGT-functional V segments, including TRBV6-2 and TRBV6-3, so those segments were excluded. In vitro tests confirmed that three of the cytomegalovirus-associated TCR beta chains recognize cytomegalovirus antigens. A later analysis found that TCR association rates varied across HLA loci, with DRB1 alleles showing the most associated TCRs and HLA-C alleles the fewest. CMV serostatus was the only immune exposure information available for the cohort. Correlated functional status among segregating V segments might be attributable to linkage disequilibrium, but an unknown experimental factor could not be ruled out. According to a later analysis, most CMV-associated TCR beta chains appeared to be HLA-restricted, and the HLA associations seemed to be driven largely by CMV exposure. V-gene and J-gene trimming of TCR beta chains was associated with a missense DCLRE1C variant in a later genetic analysis, and the association was replicated in an independent cohort. At a false discovery rate of 0.05, a later analysis linked some 17,000 TCR beta sequences to specific HLA alleles. HLA typing was unavailable for some donors at each locus, so association tests used only the typed subset. The classifier was reported to diagnose cytomegalovirus status with high specificity and sensitivity in both the original and validation cohorts. When HLA alleles, especially DR and DQ, strongly co-occurred, attributing TCR associations to individual alleles was difficult. While some public TCRs were present in many individuals, most TCR sequences turned up only very rarely across donors. This cohort had only TCR beta chains sequenced, and the lack of alpha or paired-chain data limited which features could be detected. A later genetic analysis reported fewer N-insertions in productive TCRs among donors in an Asian-associated ancestry cluster than the 666-donor mean. Roughly uniform sequencing depth across donors was assumed in presence/absence analyses, although this assumption may not hold. Broadly in line with IMGT annotations, most TCR beta V segments showed up in productive rearrangements about 90% or about 30% of the time in an earlier analysis of under 700 of the donors. A later analysis found that HLA-associated TCR beta chains were more clonally expanded and had lower generation probabilities than equally common non-associated chains. A further reported finding was that TCR beta sequences accurately predicted the HLA-A and HLA-B alleles for most subjects in the first cohort. Because counts were too low, 15 or so rarely observed V segments, including chromosome 9 orphons, were excluded from the earlier analysis of several hundred of the donors. A cluster of highly shared sequence variants was judged likely to represent a technical artifact of the sequencing pipeline. A total of 150 to 200 TCR beta chains were listed by the study as associated with cytomegalovirus.

Taken from the germline V gene, the CDR1 and CDR2 loops are SGDLS and YYNGEE. V is pared back by 3 bases and J by 5 bases, with 20 bases lying between the germline termini. Inclusive of the bounding cysteine and phenylalanine, the CDR3 is 16 residues long. Of the read, only the CDR3 DNA is kept; its 48 bases are in frame from base 1. Library prep was done by the immunoSEQ multiplex PCR assay. The multiplex PCR relied on a mix of 60 forward primers for TCR Vbeta segments and 13 reverse primers for TCR Jbeta segments. Amplification of the CDR3 region of rearranged TCR beta genes was performed with a multiplex PCR assay on genomic DNA. Amplified TCR beta libraries were sequenced as 87-base-pair reads on the Illumina HiSeq System. Turning to the authors' computational methods: A later analysis counted approximately 84 million unique TCR beta chains across the 550 to 800 repertoires, and roughly 10 million of these chains were shared by at least two donors. To remove PCR and sequencing errors, raw reads were error-corrected and collapsed into unique sequences using a nearest-neighbor algorithm that merged closely related sequences. Alignment of CDR3 sequences to IMGT reference sequences was used to assign V, D and J gene segments. Each retained sequence needed at least a six-nucleotide match to both a V gene segment and a J gene segment. A rearrangement was called productive if the CDR3 had no stop codons and remained in frame with V and J, and every other rearrangement was called non-productive. Following IMGT convention, CDR3 was defined as the stretch from the second conserved V-encoded cysteine up to the conserved J-encoded phenylalanine. The earlier analysis of about 590 of the donors excluded sequences that lacked an unambiguous match to a single V gene segment. An earlier analysis of a few hundred of the donors called V segments functional above 56.7% productive rearrangements and segregating when the between-donor standard deviation exceeded 5%. To diagnose cytomegalovirus status from the catalog of TCR beta chain sequences, a statistical classification framework was built. In a later analysis, V and J genes were assigned by comparing TCR nucleotide sequences against IMGT/GENE-DB human TR gene sequences. In a later analysis, CDR3 sequences and most-parsimonious VDJ recombination scenarios were assigned using the TCRdist pipeline. In a later analysis, each TCR beta chain was defined by its CDR3 amino acid sequence together with its V-gene family, and reads without a unique V-gene family were excluded. A later analysis removed 550 to 700 highly shared, low-generation-probability nucleotide sequences to deal with suspected cross-contamination and a sequencing artifact. For each public chain, a later analysis derived a clonal expansion index from normalized ranks of inferred template counts within each repertoire. In a later analysis, generation probabilities were computed using a VDJ recombination model fitted to out-of-frame rearrangements, and the results were checked against IGoR. In a later analysis, hypergeometric tests were used to score TCR-TCR, TCR-HLA and TCR-CMV co-occurrence, with a repertoire-size bias correction applied to TCR pairs. In a later analysis, false discovery rates were estimated by permuting HLA or CMV assignments 20 times. In a later analysis, co-occurring TCRs were grouped using DBSCAN, with TCRdist sequence similarity added in when clustering inside HLA-allele-positive subsets. Repertoires with fewer than 30,000 or more than 120,000 public chains were left out of co-occurrence clustering, as were five repertoires with anomalous nucleotide sharing. The immuneACCESS repertoire file appears here via TCRdb, limited to in-frame rearrangements. These files lack a portion of the clones; in checked studies, under half of the deficit traces to unresolved V genes, and the cause of the others is not known. V, J and clone size are those of that table, while D and trimming were read from the DNA. For this sample there are 150,000 to 200,000 clones; around 75% appear just once. The biggest ten clones account for approximately 1.4% of the sample.

Note on this clone: Which antigen it targets is not known. Base qualities are not recorded, but no much larger clone differs from it by a single base.

The cohort consisted of 650 to 850 healthy bone marrow donors. At the time of sampling, all cohort members were nominally healthy, though unrecorded immune exposures were likely present. The donor was CMV seronegative and belonged to the group of approximately 320 seronegative cohort members. A peripheral blood sample was collected from each donor, and TCR beta sequencing was performed on peripheral blood mononuclear cells. The Qiagen DNeasy Blood Extraction Kit was used to extract genomic DNA from the blood cell samples. The sequenced sample consisted of PBMCs. The receptor was isolated from a woman aged 50 to 60 in good health and CMV-seronegative. The receptor chain draws on TRBV9 and TRBJ1-1, with TRBD1 tentatively as D gene (6 bases match). The CDR3 loop reads CASSEYRGAQPTEAFF. The DNA reads as follows: TGTGCCAGCAGCGAGTACCGGGGGGCGCAGCCTACTGAAGCTTTCTTT. Reference TRBV9 and TRBJ1-1 genes cover what lies past the CDR3, so the full variable domain is DSGVTQTPKHLITATGQRVTLRCSPRSGDLSVYWYQQSLDQGLQFLIQYYNGEERAKGNILERFSAQQFPDLHSELNLSSLELGDSALYFCASSEYRGAQPTEAFFGQGTRLTVV.